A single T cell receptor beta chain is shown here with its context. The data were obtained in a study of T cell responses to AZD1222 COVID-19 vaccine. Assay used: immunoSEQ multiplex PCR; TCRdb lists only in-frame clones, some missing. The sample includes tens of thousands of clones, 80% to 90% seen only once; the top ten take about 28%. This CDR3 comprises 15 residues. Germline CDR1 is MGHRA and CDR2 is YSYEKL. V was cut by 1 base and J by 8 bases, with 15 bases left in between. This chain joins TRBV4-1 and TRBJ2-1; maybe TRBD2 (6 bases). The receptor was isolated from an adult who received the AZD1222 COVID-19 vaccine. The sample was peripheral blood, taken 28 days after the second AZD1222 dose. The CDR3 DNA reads TGCGCCAGCAGCCAAGGGTACCTAGCGAGAGATGAGCAGTTCTTC. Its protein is CASSQGYLARDEQFF.